The 23 T cell receptor beta chains below come from one sample, sequenced in a study of T-cell reconstitution after alpha-beta-depleted transplantation in children. This sample's TCRbeta library carried unique molecular identifier barcodes. TCRdb fed the PCR reads into MiXCR, producing one record per CDR3 protein. The table lists 350,000 to 500,000 distinct CDR3 sequences, about 45% of them singletons, with under 35% in the top ten. The material sequenced was PBMCs, taken before TCRalphabeta/CD19-depleted stem cell transplant. These receptors were collected from a girl between 2 and 10 years old with aplastic anemia, due to receive a stem cell transplant.

This clonotype was observed at least ten times. V is TRBV11-2 and J is TRBJ2-3; TRBD2 agrees at 11 bases. This CDR3 has 19 residues. Germline V gene lookup returns CDR1 SGHAT and CDR2 FQNNGV. J gave up 6 bases and V 6 bases, and 20 bases lay outside the gene matches. This chain's CDR3 is CASSPTPPLAGAPSDTQYF. CDR3 nucleotide sequence: TGTGCCAGCAGTCCAACCCCCCCACTAGCGGGAGCGCCATCTGATACGCAGTATTTT.

The chain couples TRBV11-2 to TRBJ1-4, with a possible D match to TRBD1 (5 bases). CDR1 and CDR2 from the germline V gene are SGHAT and FQNNGV. The CDR3 runs 18 residues. V dropped 5 bases and J dropped 3 bases, with 22 bases sitting between them. This CDR3 is CASSGGRGVRVANEKLFF. The CDR3 DNA reads as TGTGCCAGCAGCGGGGGACGGGGAGTTCGTGTGGCTAATGAAAAACTGTTTTTT.

V gene TRBV7-2 combines with J gene TRBJ1-1, with TRBD1 identical over 10 bases. The CDR3 has 13 amino acids. CDR1 SGHTA and CDR2 FQGNSA come from the germline V gene. With 6 bases clipped from V and 10 bases from J, the junction kept 8 bases outside the gene matches. In DNA form, the CDR3 reads TGTGCCAGCAGTTCGACATGGGACAGGGGAGCTTTCTTT. Its protein is CASSSTWDRGAFF.

This clonotype was found a few times. The genes are TRBV28 and TRBJ2-5; perhaps TRBD1 as D (5 bases). This CDR3 is built from 14 residues. Germline V gives CDR1 MDHEN, CDR2 SYDVKM. V lost 6 bases and J lost 6, with 17 bases in between. CDR3 loop: CASSVNKGLKTQYF. CDR3 nucleotide sequence: TGTGCCAGCAGCGTGAATAAGGGGCTGAAGACCCAGTACTTC.

The chain carries TRBV28 and TRBJ1-2; a possible D gene is TRBD1 (6 bases). V was clipped by 7 bases and J by 4 bases, with 13 bases between them. CDR1 is MDHEN and CDR2 is SYDVKM in the germline V gene. CDR3 length: 13 amino acids. As DNA, the CDR3 is TGTGCCAGCAACTTCGGGACACCCTATGGCTACACCTTC. Translated: CASNFGTPYGYTF.

A single count supports this clonotype. The V and J genes are TRBV20-1 and TRBJ2-5; TRBD2 matches 14 bases. Germline CDR1 DFQATT, CDR2 SNEGSKA (reference sequence). This CDR3 is 14 amino acids long. V lost 3 bases and J lost 10; bases outside the gene matches: 7. The CDR3 protein is CSARAGTSGRDQYF. CDR3 DNA sequence: TGCAGTGCTAGGGCCGGGACTAGCGGGAGAGACCAGTACTTC.

The chain links TRBV12-3 or TRBV12-4 to TRBJ2-5; 10 bases fit TRBD1. The CDR3 extends over 15 amino acids. The V segment lost 8 bases and the J segment 1 base; nucleotides outside the gene matches: 7. Written as DNA, the CDR3 is TGTGCCAGCGGTACCGGACAGGGGGTCCAAGAGACCCAGTACTTC. It yields the protein CASGTGQGVQETQYF.

The chain employs TRBV12-3 or TRBV12-4 and TRBJ1-5, with 7 bases fitting TRBD1. Losses at the gene ends were 6 bases for V and 0 bases for J; bases not matched to a gene: 5. The CDR3 sequence is 15 residues long. This CDR3 reads CASRGTEHSNQPQHF. The CDR3 region has the DNA TGTGCCAGCAGGGGGACAGAGCATAGCAATCAGCCCCAGCATTTT.

The V gene is TRBV15, the J gene TRBJ2-7, with D perhaps matching TRBD1 or TRBD2 (5 bases each). V was pared by 4 bases and J by 7 bases, with 26 bases between. The CDR3 extends over 17 amino acids. The germline gives CDR1 LNHNV, CDR2 YYDKDF (reference sequence). CDR3: CATSIFFYGTHQQEQYF. The CDR3 DNA follows: TGTGCCACCAGCATTTTTTTCTATGGGACCCATCAACAGGAGCAGTACTTC.

The V and J genes are TRBV7-6 and TRBJ2-3, with D perhaps assigned TRBD1 or TRBD2 (6 bases each). The length of the CDR3 is 16 residues. Germline-derived CDR1 and CDR2 are SGHVS and FNYEAQ. Trimming took off 5 bases at V and 2 bases at J, with 17 bases between the two ends. Written as DNA, the CDR3 is TGTGCCAGCAGCCGTTATGGAGGGGGAGACACAGATACGCAGTATTTT. It encodes CASSRYGGGDTDTQYF.

This chain joins TRBV20-1 and TRBJ2-1; TRBD2 matches at 7 bases. Germline CDR1 and CDR2: DFQATT and SNEGSKA (reference sequence). The CDR3 extends over 15 amino acids. The ends lost 1 base at V and 6 bases at J; junction bases unmatched: 9. The chain's CDR3 is CSARAVGLVINEQFF. The DNA for the CDR3 is TGCAGTGCTAGAGCGGTCGGACTAGTCATCAATGAGCAGTTCTTC.

This chain uses TRBV20-1 with TRBJ2-7; 7 nucleotides align to TRBD1. Germline V gives CDR1 DFQATT, CDR2 SNEGSKA (reference sequence). The trim removed 2 bases at V and 6 bases at J, leaving 10 bases unmatched. The CDR3 is 14 residues long. CDR3 DNA sequence: TGCAGTGCTAGACTCCGACAGGGCTGGGGCGAGCAGTACTTC. Amino acid sequence: CSARLRQGWGEQYF.

The chain has TRBV7-8 and TRBJ1-2; D uncertain. CDR1 is SGHVS and CDR2 is FQNEAQ in the germline V gene. V was trimmed by 5 bases and J by 6 bases, leaving 22 bases between them. The CDR3 spans 16 residues. This CDR3 is CASSLGPVYQADGYTF. The CDR3 DNA reads TGTGCCAGCAGCCTAGGCCCTGTCTACCAGGCCGATGGCTACACCTTC. Using reference TRBV7-8 and TRBJ1-2 for the parts outside the CDR3, the full variable domain is GAGVSQSPRYKVAKRGQDVALRCDPISGHVSLFWYQQALGQGPEFLTYFQNEAQLDKSGLPSDRFFAERPEGSVSTLKIQRTQQEDSAVYLCASSLGPVYQADGYTFGSGTRLTVV.

The gene calls are TRBV5-1 and TRBJ2-2; tentative D call: TRBD2 (6 bases). From germline, CDR1 is SGHRS and CDR2 YFSETQ. V was cut by 2 bases and J by 5 bases, with 16 bases left in between. This CDR3 contains 16 residues. CDR3 region: CASSFLVRGRTGELFF. The CDR3 DNA reads TGCGCCAGCAGCTTTCTGGTGAGAGGGAGGACCGGGGAGCTGTTTTTT.

The DNA of the CDR3 is TGCGCCAGCAGCCAAGACCATTGGGCGGAGGGTCGGGAGACCCAGTACTTC. It specifies CASSQDHWAEGRETQYF. The rearrangement joins TRBV4-3 to TRBJ2-5; possibly TRBD2 for D (6 bases). The germline V gene has CDR1 LGHNA and CDR2 YSLEER. The CDR3 runs 17 residues. The V and J ends lost 0 bases and 5 bases respectively, with 19 bases between them.

Many counts were recorded for this clonotype. This rearrangement joins TRBV3-1 to TRBJ1-4; TRBD1 is a possible D gene (5 bases). Trimming took 4 bases from V and 5 from J, leaving 14 bases between them. The CDR3 consists of 15 residues. CDR1 is LGHDT, CDR2 YNNKEL, per germline (reference sequence). Here the CDR3 DNA reads TGTGCCAGCAGCCGGCGTCGCAGGGAAAATGAAAAACTGTTTTTT. As protein: CASSRRRRENEKLFF.

This clonotype has ten or more counts. The rearrangement uses TRBV20-1 and TRBJ2-3; TRBD2 matches at 11 bases. The V and J ends lost 6 bases and 6 bases, in that order; junction bases with no gene match: 5. Germline CDR1 is DFQATT and CDR2 is SNEGSKA (reference sequence). The length of the CDR3 is 13 residues. The CDR3 spells CSAPTSGSDTQYF. The CDR3 bases are TGCAGTGCCCCTACTAGCGGGAGTGATACGCAGTATTTT.

CDR3 in amino acids: CASSPGDATGELFF. The CDR3 nucleotides are TGCGCCAGCAGCCCGGGGGACGCAACCGGGGAGCTGTTTTTT. This rearrangement joins TRBV5-1 to TRBJ2-2; TRBD2 is a possible D gene (6 bases). CDR3 length equals 14 residues. Deletions cut 4 bases from V and 5 bases from J, with 12 bases between. Germline CDR1 reads SGHRS; CDR2 reads YFSETQ.

This clonotype was seen ten or more times. The chain carries TRBV7-2 and TRBJ2-3; no definite D call. CDR3 length equals 15 residues. The V and J ends lost 1 base and 4 bases respectively, with 12 bases between them. Germline CDR1 SGHTA, CDR2 FQGNSA. CDR3 nucleotides: TGTGCCAGCAGCTTAGATAACTACCCGGCAGATACGCAGTATTTT. Protein: CASSLDNYPADTQYF.

V and J are TRBV7-2 and TRBJ2-3; no clear D. The germline gives CDR1 SGHTA, CDR2 FQGNSA. The CDR3 has 12 amino acids. Trimming removed 2 bases at V and 10 bases at J, with 10 bases between. CDR3 in DNA: TGTGCCAGCAGCTTACTAGAGATCGCGCAGTATTTT. This codes for CASSLLEIAQYF.

This clonotype was seen ten or more times. The genes are TRBV28 and TRBJ2-7, with a tentative D call TRBD2 (6 bases). The V end was cut by 11 bases, the J end by 3 bases, with 20 bases between. There are 14 residues in the CDR3. CDR1 and CDR2 (germline): MDHEN, SYDVKM. The CDR3 DNA sequence: TGTGCCGCATGCCAGGCGGGACTCCTCTACGAGCAGTACTTC. Its protein is CAACQAGLLYEQYF.

The chain has TRBV10-1 and TRBJ2-2; tentative D call: TRBD1 (6 bases). V lost 3 bases to trimming and J lost 3 bases, with 14 bases between them. The germline CDR1 and CDR2 sequences are WNHNN and SYGVQD (reference sequence). There are 16 residues in the CDR3. The CDR3 spells CASSDGGFSDTGELFF. The CDR3 DNA is TGCGCCAGCAGTGATGGGGGCTTCTCGGACACCGGGGAGCTGTTTTTT.

This clonotype showed up many times. This chain connects TRBV7-9 to TRBJ2-1; the D gene is possibly TRBD1 (5 bases). Germline V CDR1 and CDR2: SEHNR, FQNEAQ (reference sequence). The CDR3 totals 15 residues. Trimming stripped 5 bases from V and 6 bases from J, with 17 bases between. Here the CDR3 reads CASSQAGPVTNEQFF. Written as DNA, the CDR3 is TGTGCCAGCAGCCAAGCAGGGCCGGTTACCAATGAGCAGTTCTTC.